This passage covers 31 T cell receptor beta chains from one sample sequenced in a study of synovial regulatory T cells in juvenile arthritis. The method was immunoSEQ multiplex PCR; TCRdb's version includes in-frame clones alone and lacks a portion of them. The sample table includes 9,500 to 10,000 clones. The source material was Treg cells from blood. Stated subset: remaining (HLA-DR-negative) circulating blood Treg cells. The source of these receptors is a donor younger than 30 with juvenile idiopathic arthritis.

According to its frequency, this clone is medium-sized. The CDR3 loop reads CASSPGREAFF. J is TRBJ1-1 and V is TRBV18. Germline loops: CDR1 KGHSH, CDR2 LQKENI. The length of the CDR3 is 11 residues. The record lacks a DNA sequence.

This chain joins TRBV7-2 and TRBJ2-5; TCRdb calls TRBD2, which cannot be checked without DNA. The CDR3 runs to 14 residues. No DNA sequence is on record. CDR1 is SGHTA, CDR2 FQGNSA, per germline. This CDR3 is CASSLVYLAETQYF.

The chain is built from TRBV30 and TRBJ2-7. This CDR3 is 13 amino acids long. DNA is not recorded here. Germline V CDR1 and CDR2: GTSNPN, SVGIG (reference sequence). The CDR3 sequence: CAWSERTRYEQYF.

The chain's CDR3 is CASSLSPLGTSYNEQFF. The chain couples TRBV18 to TRBJ2-1; absent DNA, TCRdb's TRBD2 call cannot be checked. The CDR3 loop spans 17 amino acids. The record lacks a DNA sequence. Germline CDR1 and CDR2: KGHSH and LQKENI.

The chain is built from TRBV19 and TRBJ2-1; the TCRdb call, TRBD1, lacks DNA for checking. Germline-derived CDR1 and CDR2 are LNHDA and SQIVND (reference sequence). This CDR3 has 15 amino acids. The entry carries no DNA sequence. The CDR3 sequence is CASRRNGQRWVEQFF.

The rearrangement uses TRBV30 and TRBJ2-5; TCRdb's D gene call, TRBD1, goes unchecked for lack of DNA. Germline lookup yields CDR1 GTSNPN and CDR2 SVGIG (reference sequence). The CDR3 loop spans 13 amino acids. A DNA sequence was not provided. CDR3 amino acids: CAWSLTGGLSQYF.

The chain employs TRBV5-1 and TRBJ2-5. Germline V gene lookup returns CDR1 SGHRS and CDR2 YFSETQ. The CDR3 runs 11 residues. The entry carries no DNA sequence. The CDR3 loop reads CASSLEKTQYF.

The rearrangement joins TRBV7-2 to TRBJ1-2. The CDR3 extends over 14 amino acids. The record lacks a DNA sequence. Per the germline V gene, CDR1 is SGHTA and CDR2 is FQGNSA. This CDR3 reads CASSLVWTTAGYTF.

V and J are TRBV5-1 and TRBJ1-5. CDR3 length: 15 residues. The protein alone is recorded here. Germline V gene lookup returns CDR1 SGHRS and CDR2 YFSETQ. CDR3: CASSLIPGGGQPQHF. Together with reference TRBV5-1 and TRBJ1-5, the CDR3 gives the full variable domain: KAGVTQTPRYLIKTRGQQVTLSCSPISGHRSVSWYQQTPGQGLQFLFEYFSETQRNKGNFPGRFSGRQFSNSRSEMNVSTLELGDSALYLCASSLIPGGGQPQHFGDGTRLSIL.

The gene calls are TRBV7-9 and TRBJ2-1; there is no DNA to check the TCRdb D call of TRBD2. Per the germline V gene, CDR1 is SEHNR and CDR2 is FQNEAQ (reference sequence). This CDR3 is 15 amino acids long. The DNA is not on file. The CDR3 spells CASSFLAGRFNEQFF.

The chain employs TRBV5-6 and TRBJ2-5. Germline V gives CDR1 SGHDT, CDR2 YYEEEE. CDR3 length: 14 residues. DNA is not on record. CDR3 residues: CASSETVVQETQYF.

The chain employs TRBV6-6 and TRBJ2-1; TCRdb calls TRBD1, which cannot be checked without DNA. Germline V gene data show CDR1 as MNHNY and CDR2 as SVGAGI (reference sequence). CDR3 size: 12 residues. No DNA is recorded. CDR3: CASSVSGDEQFF.

The chain links TRBV5-4 to TRBJ2-2; without DNA, the TCRdb call of TRBD2 cannot be checked. The germline V gene encodes CDR1 SGHNT and CDR2 YYREEE (reference sequence). The CDR3 totals 16 residues. No DNA was logged. Here the CDR3 reads CASSFGRANIAEELFF.

Judged by frequency, this clone is medium-sized. The J gene is TRBJ2-5, the V gene TRBV12-5; TCRdb gives TRBD1 as the D gene, but with no DNA this cannot be confirmed. Germline V gives CDR1 LGHNT, CDR2 FRNRAP. The CDR3 has 11 amino acids. DNA is not recorded here. CDR3 sequence reads: CASGFRETQYF.

This chain uses TRBV5-4 with TRBJ2-1. Germline assignment: CDR1 SGHNT and CDR2 YYREEE (reference sequence). The CDR3 consists of 14 residues. The DNA sequence is not available. The CDR3 here is CASSGGRLYNEQFF. Based on the CDR3 plus reference TRBV5-4 and TRBJ2-1, the full variable domain is ETGVTQSPTHLIKTRGQQVTLRCSSQSGHNTVSWYQQALGQGPQFIFQYYREEENGRGNFPPRFSGLQFPNYSSELNVNALELDDSALYLCASSGGRLYNEQFFGPGTRLTVL.

V usage is TRBV2 and J usage is TRBJ1-5; the TCRdb call, TRBD1, lacks DNA for checking. The germline V gene encodes CDR1 SNHLY and CDR2 FYNNEI. This CDR3 has 16 residues. No DNA sequence is on record. The CDR3 sequence is CASSEAGTGVYQPQHF.

The rearrangement uses TRBV6-1 and TRBJ2-5; the TRBD2 assignment by TCRdb is unverifiable without DNA. The CDR3 runs 17 residues. The entry carries no DNA sequence. CDR1 MNHNS and CDR2 SASEGT come from the germline V gene. The CDR3 loop is CASSGTARLAVQETQYF.

The chain employs TRBV7-2 and TRBJ2-1; TCRdb selects TRBD2, and the lack of DNA leaves this call unchecked. Germline CDR1 and CDR2: SGHTA and FQGNSA. This CDR3 comprises 16 residues. The protein alone is recorded here. The CDR3 loop reads CASSPNRGSLYNEQFF.

This chain joins TRBV9 and TRBJ1-4. The CDR3 length is 15 residues. This entry has no DNA. The germline gives CDR1 SGDLS, CDR2 YYNGEE. CDR3 loop: CASSVKPHFNEKLFF.

V and J are TRBV4-1 and TRBJ1-1; TCRdb's D gene call, TRBD1, goes unchecked for lack of DNA. Per the germline V gene, CDR1 is MGHRA and CDR2 is YSYEKL. The CDR3 is 15 amino acids. No DNA is given. The CDR3 loop is CASSHRTGANTEAFF.

This clone shows up as medium-sized by frequency. J is TRBJ2-5 and V is TRBV5-8. The CDR3 runs 11 residues. No DNA is listed. CDR1 and CDR2 (germline): SGHTS, YDEGEE. CDR3 region: CASRPLETQYF.

This rearrangement joins TRBV7-9 to TRBJ1-1. CDR1 SEHNR and CDR2 FQNEAQ come from the germline V gene (reference sequence). The CDR3 spans 13 residues. The protein alone is recorded here. CDR3 sequence: CASSFSPNTEAFF.

This sequence joins TRBV6-9 and TRBJ1-5. Germline V gene sequence: CDR1 MNHGY, CDR2 SVAAGI. The CDR3 totals 16 residues. The entry carries no DNA sequence. The CDR3 loop reads CASSSSAGVSNQPQHF.

According to its frequency, this clone is medium-sized (0.01 to 0.1%). The chain has TRBV7-9 and TRBJ1-5; the D call from TCRdb, TRBD1, cannot be confirmed without DNA. The length of the CDR3 is 14 residues. No DNA sequence is on record. Germline V gene lookup returns CDR1 SEHNR and CDR2 FQNEAQ (reference sequence). CDR3 amino acids: CASSHTGIGQPQHF.

This chain uses TRBV18 with TRBJ2-7; absent DNA, TCRdb's TRBD1 call cannot be checked. CDR1 and CDR2 (germline): KGHSH, LQKENI. The CDR3 has 16 residues. The record lacks a DNA sequence. CDR3 region: CASSPSPWQGTYEQYF. The complete variable domain, with remaining parts taken from reference TRBV18 and TRBJ2-7, reads NAGVMQNPRHLVRRRGQEARLRCSPMKGHSHVYWYRQLPEEGLKFMVYLQKENIIDESGMPKERFSAEFPKEGPSILRIQQVVRGDSAAYFCASSPSPWQGTYEQYFGPGTRLTVT.

This sequence joins TRBV30 and TRBJ2-3; checking the TCRdb D call of TRBD2 is not possible without DNA. Germline V gives CDR1 GTSNPN, CDR2 SVGIG (reference sequence). This CDR3 spans 15 amino acids. No DNA has been recorded. CDR3 residues: CAWSGLAGVTDTQYF.

This chain joins TRBV6-5 and TRBJ2-3; there is no DNA to check the TCRdb D call of TRBD1. This CDR3 spans 15 amino acids. Only the protein sequence is given. Germline CDR1 and CDR2: MNHEY and SVGAGI. CDR3 sequence reads: CASSLRYGQGDTQYF.

Judged by frequency, this clone is medium-sized. V usage is TRBV6-6 and J usage is TRBJ1-1; TCRdb reports TRBD1, a call that lacks DNA to check it against. Per the germline V gene, CDR1 is MNHNY and CDR2 is SVGAGI (reference sequence). This CDR3 comprises 12 residues. The nucleotide record is missing. CDR3 amino acids: CASSYQGHEAFF.

The chain is built from TRBV19 and TRBJ1-1; no DNA is available, so the TRBD1 call from TCRdb remains unchecked. CDR1 and CDR2 (germline): LNHDA, SQIVND (reference sequence). This CDR3 is built from 15 residues. DNA for this receptor is not on file. CDR3 loop: CASHPDRSGYTEAFF.

V gene TRBV11-2 combines with J gene TRBJ2-1; without DNA, the TCRdb call of TRBD2 cannot be checked. Germline values: CDR1 SGHAT, CDR2 FQNNGV. This CDR3 spans 15 amino acids. DNA is not recorded here. The CDR3 region is CASSPLGGGINEQFF.

The rearrangement joins TRBV7-8 to TRBJ2-7; the D call of TRBD1 rests on TCRdb alone, since no DNA is present to check it. Germline V gene data show CDR1 as SGHVS and CDR2 as FQNEAQ. The CDR3 has 16 residues. DNA was not recorded. The CDR3 reads CASSIATGHWAYEQYF.